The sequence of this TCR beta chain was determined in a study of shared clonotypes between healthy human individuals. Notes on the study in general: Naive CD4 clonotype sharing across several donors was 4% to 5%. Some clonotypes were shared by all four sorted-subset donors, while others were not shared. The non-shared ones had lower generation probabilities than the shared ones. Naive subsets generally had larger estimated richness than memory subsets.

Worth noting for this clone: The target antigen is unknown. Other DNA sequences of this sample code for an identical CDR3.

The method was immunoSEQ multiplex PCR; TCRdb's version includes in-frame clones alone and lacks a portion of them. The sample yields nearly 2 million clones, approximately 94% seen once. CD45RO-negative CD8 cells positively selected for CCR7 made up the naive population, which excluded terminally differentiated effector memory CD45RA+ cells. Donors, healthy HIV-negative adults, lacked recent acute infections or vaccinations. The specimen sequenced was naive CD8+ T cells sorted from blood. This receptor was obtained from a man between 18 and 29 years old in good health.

The CDR3 bases are TGTGCCAGCAGCTTAGGCCCGGGACAGGGCTACGAGCAGTACTTC. This sequence encodes CASSLGPGQGYEQYF. V gene TRBV13 combines with J gene TRBJ2-7; 9 bases are shared with TRBD1. V lost 0 bases and J lost 3; bases outside the gene matches: 3. Germline V gives CDR1 PRHDT, CDR2 FYEKMQ (reference sequence). The CDR3 covers 15 residues.